One T cell receptor (beta chain) is described in this entry. Its antigen remains unidentified. One end of the junction is discordant with germline, which a read error may explain. This same CDR3 is encoded by further DNA sequences in the sample. The sample belongs to a study of cytomegalovirus exposure and HLA in healthy donors. Study background: Earlier findings included some 100 million unique TCR beta sequences obtained from around 180 million T cells. Notes on the study in general: Cytomegalovirus status was reportedly diagnosed by the classifier with high specificity and sensitivity. V- and J-gene trimming in TCR beta was tied to a missense DCLRE1C variant by an analysis performed later.

Primers for the PCR totalled 60 Vbeta and 13 Jbeta. The protocol was immunoSEQ multiplex PCR, while the TCRdb copy is restricted to in-frame clones and leaves out a portion. In all, the sample yields about 110,000 clones. The CDR3 covers 16 residues. Germline CDR1 reads MNHNS; CDR2 reads SASEGT. This chain links TRBV6-1 with TRBJ1-6; D may be TRBD1 (6 bases). What was sequenced was PBMCs. This TCR derives from a man aged 25 to 40 in good health and CMV-seronegative. CDR3 coding DNA: TGTGCCAGCAGTGAAGTCCCCAGGGGATCGGATTCGCCCCTCCACTTT. Translating it yields CASSEVPRGSDSPLHF.